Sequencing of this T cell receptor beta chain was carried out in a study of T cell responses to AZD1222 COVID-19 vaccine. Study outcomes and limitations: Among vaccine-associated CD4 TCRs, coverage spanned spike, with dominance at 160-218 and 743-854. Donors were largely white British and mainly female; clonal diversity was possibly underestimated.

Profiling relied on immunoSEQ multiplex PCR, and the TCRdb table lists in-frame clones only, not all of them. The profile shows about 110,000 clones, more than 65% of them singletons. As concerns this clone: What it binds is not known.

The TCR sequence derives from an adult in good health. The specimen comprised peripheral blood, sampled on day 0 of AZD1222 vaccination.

CDR3 sequence (DNA): TGTGCCAGCTCACCGGGTGGGATGGGAGTCTACGAGCAGTACTTC. Translating it yields CASSPGGMGVYEQYF. This chain uses TRBV18 with TRBJ2-7; possibly TRBD2 for D (5 bases). CDR3 size: 15 residues. CDR1 KGHSH and CDR2 LQKENI come from the germline V gene. V was pared by 3 bases and J by 3 bases, with 15 bases between.